The next 22 T cell receptor beta chains were all read from a single sample in a study of monozygotic twins with cystic fibrosis. Clones were sequenced by immunoSEQ multiplex PCR, and TCRdb holds only the in-frame ones, with some missing. Of more than 30,000 clones in the sample, around 96% were seen once. The sequencing input was blood. These TCRs come from a girl between 2 and 10 years old with cystic fibrosis.

This sequence joins TRBV15 and TRBJ2-4, with TRBD2 matching 7 bases. The CDR3 contains 16 residues. Germline lookup yields CDR1 LNHNV and CDR2 YYDKDF (reference sequence). The J segment lost 8 bases and the V segment lost 1 base, leaving 11 bases of the junction unmatched. The CDR3 protein is CATSRGGAGTFHIQYF. CDR3 DNA: TGTGCCACCAGCAGAGGCGGAGCGGGGACCTTTCACATTCAGTACTTC.

The chain combines TRBV7-9 with TRBJ1-1; a weak D match, TRBD1 (6 bases). CDR1 is SEHNR and CDR2 is FQNEAQ in the germline V gene (reference sequence). The V and J ends lost 5 bases and 2 bases respectively, with 12 bases between them. The CDR3 has 14 residues. The CDR3 bases are TGTGCCAGCAGCGGAAAACAGGGAAACACTGAAGCTTTCTTT. Translating gives CASSGKQGNTEAFF. The entire variable domain, with the rest obtained from reference TRBV7-9 and TRBJ1-1, is as follows: DTGVSQNPRHKITKRGQNVTFRCDPISEHNRLYWYRQTLGQGPEFLTYFQNEAQLEKSRLLSDRFSAERPKGSFSTLEIQRTEQGDSAMYLCASSGKQGNTEAFFGQGTRLTVV.

The chain is built from TRBV5-1 and TRBJ2-5, with D perhaps TRBD1 (5 bases). This CDR3 region has 14 residues. CDR1 and CDR2 (germline): SGHRS, YFSETQ. The germline V and J ends were trimmed by 0 bases and 5 bases, with 11 bases remaining between them. The CDR3 bases are TGCGCCAGCAGCTTGGGGATCTACAGGGAGACCCAGTACTTC. This codes for CASSLGIYRETQYF.

Only one count was recorded for this clone. This chain links TRBV6-6 with TRBJ2-1; D remains unclear. The CDR3 runs 13 residues. The germline CDR1 and CDR2 sequences are MNHNY and SVGAGI (reference sequence). The V and J ends lost 5 bases and 7 bases respectively, with 12 bases between them. The CDR3 here is CASSDGVWNEQFF. CDR3 in DNA: TGTGCCAGCAGTGACGGAGTTTGGAATGAGCAGTTCTTC.

The chain couples TRBV5-1 to TRBJ2-2; TRBD2 aligns across 14 bases. This CDR3 comprises 17 residues. V dropped 4 bases and J dropped 1; count of bases not matched to a gene: 3. The germline gives CDR1 SGHRS, CDR2 YFSETQ. The CDR3 nucleotides are TGCGCCAGCAGCGACGGGACTAGCGGGAGGAACACCGGGGAGCTGTTTTTT. It translates to CASSDGTSGRNTGELFF. Together with reference TRBV5-1 and TRBJ2-2, the CDR3 gives the full variable domain: KAGVTQTPRYLIKTRGQQVTLSCSPISGHRSVSWYQQTPGQGLQFLFEYFSETQRNKGNFPGRFSGRQFSNSRSEMNVSTLELGDSALYLCASSDGTSGRNTGELFFGEGSRLTVL.

This clone was recorded once. V usage is TRBV9 and J usage is TRBJ2-2; possibly TRBD2 for D (6 bases). The CDR3 consists of 17 residues. V shed 0 bases and J shed 0 bases, with 12 bases lying between them. Germline CDR1 and CDR2: SGDLS and YYNGEE. CDR3 in DNA: TGTGCCAGCAGCGTAGTCCGTGCGGGGACGAACACCGGGGAGCTGTTTTTT. Translated: CASSVVRAGTNTGELFF.

This clone has more than one count but fewer than ten. V usage is TRBV7-9 and J usage is TRBJ1-2, with 7 bases matching TRBD1. After removal of 4 bases from V and 0 bases from J, the junction contained 2 bases not matched to a gene. Germline loops: CDR1 SEHNR, CDR2 FQNEAQ (reference sequence). This CDR3 contains 14 residues. The CDR3 bases are TGTGCCAGCAGCTCTGACAGGGCTAACTATGGCTACACCTTC. Translated: CASSSDRANYGYTF.

The rearrangement uses TRBV7-9 and TRBJ1-3; TRBD1 aligns across 12 bases. CDR1 and CDR2 from the germline V gene are SEHNR and FQNEAQ (reference sequence). V was pared by 5 bases and J by 9 bases, with 8 bases of the junction left unmatched. CDR3 length: 15 residues. CDR3 residues: CASSHGDRGQSTIYF. CDR3 sequence (DNA): TGTGCCAGCAGCCATGGGGACAGGGGGCAATCCACCATATATTTT.

V gene TRBV25-1 combines with J gene TRBJ1-4; 7 positions match TRBD1. The CDR3 covers 15 residues. In germline, CDR1 is MGHDK, CDR2 SYGVNS. The junction had 7 bases not matched to a gene; V was cut back by 4 bases and J by 5 bases. The CDR3 protein is CASSAHRGTNEKLFF. The CDR3 DNA sequence: TGTGCCAGCAGTGCCCACAGGGGAACCAATGAAAAACTGTTTTTT.

The chain combines TRBV7-2 with TRBJ1-3, with D maybe TRBD1 (5 bases). V was pared by 5 bases and J by 3 bases, with 14 bases between. The germline gives CDR1 SGHTA, CDR2 FQGNSA. This CDR3 is 15 amino acids long. CDR3: CASSGRGGGGNTIYF. CDR3 in DNA: TGTGCCAGCAGCGGCCGCGGGGGTGGTGGAAACACCATATATTTT.

The rearrangement joins TRBV5-6 to TRBJ2-3, with unresolved D. Germline lookup yields CDR1 SGHDT and CDR2 YYEEEE. Trimming pared 3 bases from V and 8 bases from J, leaving 10 bases between. There are 12 residues in the CDR3. CDR3 bases: TGTGCCAGCAGCTGGGGATATGGTACGCAGTATTTT. Its translation is CASSWGYGTQYF.

The V and J genes are TRBV18 and TRBJ2-1; no firm D call. Between the trimmed V and J ends, which lost 0 bases and 3 bases, there was a span of 12 bases. This CDR3 contains 16 residues. Germline V gives CDR1 KGHSH, CDR2 LQKENI. Here the CDR3 reads CASSPPALVFYNEQFF. CDR3 sequence (DNA): TGTGCCAGCTCACCACCTGCCCTAGTTTTCTACAATGAGCAGTTCTTC. The full variable domain, with the rest looked up from reference TRBV18 and TRBJ2-1, is NAGVMQNPRHLVRRRGQEARLRCSPMKGHSHVYWYRQLPEEGLKFMVYLQKENIIDESGMPKERFSAEFPKEGPSILRIQQVVRGDSAAYFCASSPPALVFYNEQFFGPGTRLTVL.

The chain employs TRBV5-1 and TRBJ1-3; 8 nucleotides agree with TRBD1. This CDR3 region has 16 residues. CDR1 and CDR2 from the germline V gene are SGHRS and YFSETQ. Losses at the gene ends were 4 bases for V and 4 bases for J; bases not matched to a gene: 10. CDR3: CASSAPGGAGGNTIYF. The CDR3 nucleotides read TGCGCCAGCAGCGCCCCAGGGGGCGCAGGGGGAAACACCATATATTTT.

The gene calls are TRBV10-3 and TRBJ1-1; tentative D call: TRBD1 (5 bases). Germline loops: CDR1 ENHRY, CDR2 SYGVKD. V shed 6 bases and J shed 4 bases, with 15 bases lying between them. CDR3 length: 14 amino acids. CDR3 coding DNA: TGTGCCATCAGCATCCACTCAGGGAGCACTGAAGCTTTCTTT. Its translation is CAISIHSGSTEAFF.

The chain is built from TRBV9 and TRBJ1-1; the match to TRBD1 covers 9 bases. The CDR3 length is 15 residues. The germline V gene encodes CDR1 SGDLS and CDR2 YYNGEE. Trimming cost V 4 bases and J 2 bases; bases outside gene matches: 6. CDR3 sequence: CASSTGTGRNTEAFF. CDR3 nucleotides: TGTGCCAGCAGCACCGGGACAGGGAGAAACACTGAAGCTTTCTTT.

J is TRBJ2-7 and V is TRBV4-1, with 9 positions matching TRBD1. The CDR3 loop spans 15 amino acids. J gave up 5 bases and V 3 bases, and 8 bases lay outside the gene matches. Germline V gene data show CDR1 as MGHRA and CDR2 as YSYEKL. The DNA for the CDR3 is TGCGCCAGCAGCCAGTCCCGGGACAGGGACGACGAGCAGTACTTC. This gives the protein CASSQSRDRDDEQYF.

The chain carries TRBV7-9 and TRBJ2-2; D call uncertain. Trimming removed 6 bases at V and 6 bases at J, with 17 bases between. This CDR3 contains 15 residues. Germline CDR1 SEHNR, CDR2 FQNEAQ (reference sequence). CDR3 protein: CASRSVGPRPGELFF. The CDR3, as DNA: TGTGCCAGCAGATCGGTGGGTCCAAGGCCCGGGGAGCTGTTTTTT. Complete variable domain (other parts from reference TRBV7-9 and TRBJ2-2): DTGVSQNPRHKITKRGQNVTFRCDPISEHNRLYWYRQTLGQGPEFLTYFQNEAQLEKSRLLSDRFSAERPKGSFSTLEIQRTEQGDSAMYLCASRSVGPRPGELFFGEGSRLTVL.

The gene calls are TRBV19 and TRBJ1-2; TRBD1 agrees at 7 bases. CDR1 is LNHDA and CDR2 is SQIVND in the germline V gene (reference sequence). The CDR3 totals 15 residues. J was trimmed by 4 bases and V by 3 bases; bases with no gene match: 8. The CDR3 spells CASSILATGIYGYTF. CDR3 in DNA: TGTGCCAGTAGTATCCTCGCGACAGGGATCTATGGCTACACCTTC. Supplemented by reference TRBV19 and TRBJ1-2, the full variable domain reads DGGITQSPKYLFRKEGQNVTLSCEQNLNHDAMYWYRQDPGQGLRLIYYSQIVNDFQKGDIAEGYSVSREKKESFPLTVTSAQKNPTAFYLCASSILATGIYGYTFGSGTRLTVV.

The genes are TRBV29-1 and TRBJ2-1; 8 bases map to TRBD2. The CDR3 runs to 16 residues. Germline V gene data show CDR1 as SQVTM and CDR2 as ANQGSEA. After removal of 2 bases from V and 3 bases from J, the junction contained 9 bases not matched to a gene. The CDR3 sequence is CSVELAREDFYNEQFF. The CDR3 region has the DNA TGCAGCGTTGAACTTGCGCGGGAGGATTTCTACAATGAGCAGTTCTTC.

The chain combines TRBV6-1 with TRBJ1-3, with D unclear. There are 13 residues in the CDR3. The V end lost 8 bases, the J end lost 4 bases, and 12 bases lay between the germline ends. CDR1 MNHNS and CDR2 SASEGT come from the germline V gene. CDR3 protein: CASWKGLGNTIYF. The CDR3 coding sequence is TGTGCCAGCTGGAAAGGGCTAGGAAACACCATATATTTT.

The gene calls are TRBV27 and TRBJ1-5; D gene ambiguous. The V gene lost 7 bases and the J gene lost 0 bases, with 10 bases spanning the gap. Germline CDR1 MNHEY, CDR2 SMNVEV (reference sequence). The CDR3 is 14 amino acids. This CDR3 is CASNPLNSNQPQHF. CDR3 DNA sequence: TGTGCCAGCAACCCGTTAAATAGCAATCAGCCCCAGCATTTT.

The genes are TRBV19 and TRBJ2-7; TRBD1 matches 10 bases. The length of the CDR3 is 15 residues. With 5 bases clipped from V and 7 bases from J, the junction kept 11 bases outside the gene matches. Germline CDR1 and CDR2: LNHDA and SQIVND (reference sequence). CDR3 sequence: CASSPPGQGITEQYF. DNA of the CDR3: TGTGCCAGTAGTCCCCCGGGACAGGGGATTACGGAGCAGTACTTC.